This T cell receptor (beta chain) comes out of a study of blood T cells in healthy people across ages. As concerns this clonotype: Its antigen is not known.

CDR3 size: 12 residues. Trimming left V 6 bases short and J 4 bases short, with 9 bases between. Germline V lookup: CDR1 ENHRY, CDR2 SYGVKD. Primed by a sample-barcoded 5' primer and a J-beta primer mix, a second PCR proceeded for roughly 7 to 12 cycles. Each CDR3 protein gets one entry after TCRdb re-called the 5' RACE reads with MiXCR. Among 850,000 to 1,000,000 distinct CDR3 sequences listed, under 50% were seen once. Study-wide findings and caveats: One million T cells yielded diversity estimates that were considered underestimates. Per million T cells, TCR beta diversity dropped roughly linearly as age increased.

V usage is TRBV10-3 and J usage is TRBJ1-2; a possible D gene is TRBD1 (5 bases). Sequences were obtained from blood. This receptor was obtained from a young man in good health. CDR3 coding DNA: TGTGCCATCAGGGAGGGGATCTATGGCTACACCTTC. Its translation is CAIREGIYGYTF.